The 17 T cell receptor beta chains in this list originate from one sample, sequenced in a study of siplizumab effects on memory and regulatory T cells (dated 2019 in TCRdb). The method behind the library was the immunoSEQ multiplex PCR assay. Here the immuneACCESS table is served through TCRdb, limited to in-frame sequences with V and J called. Missing clones are a known gap in these copies; in checked studies unresolved V genes cover under half, and the rest lacks a known reason. The sample table shows 55,000 to 70,000 clones, and 85% to 95% are seen once. The ten largest account for about two fifths of the sample. Sequencing was performed on CD8+ T cells sorted from blood. These receptors were obtained from a human donor in good health.

In its sample, this clone was seen once. The chain employs TRBV4-1 and TRBJ2-3; possible D gene TRBD2, 5 bases. The CDR3 contains 17 residues. Germline V CDR1 and CDR2: MGHRA, YSYEKL. The V end was cut by 3 bases, the J end by 1 base, with 17 bases between. For the CDR3, the DNA is TGCGCCAGCAGCCACCTACGAGGGCTATCTGGCACAGATACGCAGTATTTT. Translating it yields CASSHLRGLSGTDTQYF.

This chain uses TRBV7-8 with TRBJ1-5; D is perhaps TRBD1 (6 bases). The germline V gene has CDR1 SGHVS and CDR2 FQNEAQ. Trimming took off 5 bases at V and 5 bases at J, with 19 bases between the two ends. The CDR3 contains 16 residues. This CDR3 is CASSPDPWTAHQPQHF. CDR3 nucleotides: TGTGCCAGCAGCCCAGACCCTTGGACAGCTCATCAGCCCCAGCATTTT.

In DNA form, the CDR3 reads TGTGCCACGAAGACAGGGCCTGGCACAGATACGCAGTATTTT. This translates into CATKTGPGTDTQYF. This chain links TRBV15 with TRBJ2-3; TRBD1 agrees at 7 bases. Germline V gives CDR1 LNHNV, CDR2 YYDKDF (reference sequence). The CDR3 extends over 14 amino acids. V lost 9 bases to trimming and J lost 1 base; unmatched junction nucleotides: 7.

The rearrangement uses TRBV4-1 and TRBJ1-1, with TRBD1 matching over 7 bases. The CDR3 length is 16 residues. Trimming took 1 base from V and 8 from J; bases not matched to a gene: 13. CDR1 is MGHRA, CDR2 YSYEKL, per germline. CDR3 protein: CASSQVPQGREREAFF. The CDR3 region has the DNA TGCGCCAGCAGCCAAGTCCCACAGGGGCGGGAGAGGGAAGCTTTCTTT.

V gene TRBV9 combines with J gene TRBJ2-2; 9 nucleotides align to TRBD1. V was pared by 3 bases and J by 4 bases, with 4 bases of the junction left unmatched. This CDR3 comprises 15 residues. The germline V gene encodes CDR1 SGDLS and CDR2 YYNGEE. As DNA, the CDR3 is TGTGCCAGCAGCGACGGGACAGGGAGCACCGGGGAGCTGTTTTTT. Its translation: CASSDGTGSTGELFF.

The chain links TRBV10-1 to TRBJ1-1; D may be TRBD1 (5 bases). Between the trimmed V and J ends, which lost 9 bases and 5 bases, there was a span of 19 bases. In germline, CDR1 is WNHNN, CDR2 SYGVQD (reference sequence). The CDR3 covers 14 residues. This CDR3 is CARDLGEMRTEAFF. For the CDR3, the DNA is TGCGCCAGGGACCTAGGGGAGATGAGGACTGAAGCTTTCTTT.

The chain joins TRBV7-9 to TRBJ2-1; perhaps TRBD2 as D (6 bases). V lost 4 bases, J lost 0 bases, and 16 bases lay in between. CDR1 SEHNR and CDR2 FQNEAQ come from the germline V gene (reference sequence). This CDR3 has 17 residues. In DNA, the CDR3 is TGTGCCAGCAGCTACTCGGGACGGGGGAGCTCCTACAATGAGCAGTTCTTC. Translated: CASSYSGRGSSYNEQFF.

This chain uses TRBV15 with TRBJ2-6, with D unclear. This CDR3 spans 16 amino acids. The V gene lost 0 bases and the J gene lost 0 bases, with 6 bases spanning the gap. Looked up from germline, CDR1 is LNHNV and CDR2 is YYDKDF (reference sequence). The CDR3 region has the DNA TGTGCCACCAGCAGAGATCAAAACTCTGGGGCCAACGTCCTGACTTTC. Its protein is CATSRDQNSGANVLTF.

This rearrangement joins TRBV29-1 to TRBJ2-3; 12 bases match TRBD2. Germline lookup yields CDR1 SQVTM and CDR2 ANQGSEA. This CDR3 is built from 13 residues. V lost 7 bases to trimming and J lost 8 bases; unmatched junction nucleotides: 7. The CDR3 coding sequence is TGCAGCGGACTAGCGGGAGACTTATTTACGCAGTATTTT. This codes for CSGLAGDLFTQYF.

The chain has TRBV29-1 and TRBJ2-1; TRBD2 aligns across 7 bases. The CDR3 runs 14 residues. Germline V gives CDR1 SQVTM, CDR2 ANQGSEA. V lost 6 bases, J lost 8 bases, and 13 bases stayed unmatched. The CDR3 DNA is TGCAGCGTGACGTTGCGGGAGAAGTTCTATGAGCAGTTCTTC. Protein product: CSVTLREKFYEQFF.

The V and J genes are TRBV28 and TRBJ2-1, with 11 nucleotides matching TRBD2. The CDR3 has 19 residues. V shed 3 bases, J shed 0 bases, and the junction held 10 bases outside the gene matches. Germline lookup yields CDR1 MDHEN and CDR2 SYDVKM. CDR3 protein: CASSFSLAGEIGSYNEQFF. DNA for the CDR3: TGTGCCAGCAGTTTTTCACTAGCGGGAGAAATTGGCTCCTACAATGAGCAGTTCTTC.

This sequence joins TRBV6-6 and TRBJ2-1; the D is unclear. The CDR3 sequence is 14 residues long. V was trimmed by 4 bases and J by 6 bases, leaving 13 bases between them. The germline gives CDR1 MNHNY, CDR2 SVGAGI (reference sequence). CDR3 nucleotides: TGTGCCAGCAGTTCGTCGAGGACCAGCAATGAGCAGTTCTTC. This translates into CASSSSRTSNEQFF.

The V call is TRBV30, the J call TRBJ2-3; D is undetermined. Deletions cut 0 bases from V and 2 bases from J, with 9 bases between. The CDR3 is made up of 14 amino acids. Germline V gives CDR1 GTSNPN, CDR2 SVGIG (reference sequence). The CDR3 region has the DNA TGTGCCTGGAGTGTACGAGGCTTCACAGATACGCAGTATTTT. Encoded protein: CAWSVRGFTDTQYF. The full variable domain, rest sourced from reference TRBV30 and TRBJ2-3, is SQTIHQWPATLVQPVGSPLSLECTVEGTSNPNLYWYRQAAGRGLQLLFYSVGIGQISSEVPQNLSASRPQDRQFILSSKKLLLSDSGFYLCAWSVRGFTDTQYFGPGTRLTVL.

The chain uses TRBV27 and TRBJ2-3, with D possibly matching TRBD2 (6 bases). CDR1 is MNHEY, CDR2 SMNVEV, per germline (reference sequence). CDR3 length: 14 amino acids. V shed 7 bases and J shed 2 bases, with 13 bases lying between them. This chain's CDR3 is CASNRGGPTDTQYF. CDR3 DNA: TGTGCCAGCAACAGAGGAGGGCCCACAGATACGCAGTATTTT.

The rearrangement uses TRBV12-2 and TRBJ1-5. TRBV12-2 is annotated as a pseudogene. The CDR3 loop spans 14 amino acids. CDR3 region: CASRPGGDNQPQHF. The CDR3, as DNA: TGTGCAAGTCGCCCCGGAGGGGACAATCAGCCCCAGCATTTT.

The chain couples TRBV15 to TRBJ2-1, with no clear D. CDR1 and CDR2 (germline): LNHNV, YYDKDF (reference sequence). CDR3 size: 14 residues. V was clipped by 3 bases and J by 4 bases, with 10 bases between them. The CDR3 DNA follows: TGTGCCACCAGCAGTGCAGACCGTTACAATGAGCAGTTCTTC. It yields the protein CATSSADRYNEQFF.

The chain is built from TRBV29-1 and TRBJ2-7; D could derive from TRBD1 or TRBD2 (6 bases each). Trimming left V 6 bases short and J 0 bases short, with 15 bases between. CDR1 SQVTM and CDR2 ANQGSEA come from the germline V gene. CDR3 length: 14 residues. The CDR3 spells CSVRGTRSSYEQYF. CDR3 DNA: TGCAGCGTGCGCGGGACACGGAGCTCCTACGAGCAGTACTTC.